The present TCR beta chain was sequenced within a study of molecular identifiers for immune sequencing clone quantification (dated by TCRdb to 2017 to 2018). Study-level background: For a replicate experiment, the RNA from either about 20,000 or 100,000 naive CD8 T cells was divided into five aliquots, and four of those aliquots went on to sequencing. The study was a methods study using CD8 T cells to benchmark molecular-identifier clustering-based TCR repertoire sequencing (MIDCIRS) and TCR RNA copy counting.

Libraries of naive CD8 T cells were built from approximately 20,000 to 1,000,000 sorted cells, with 10%, 30% or 50% of the purified RNA used. On a BD FACSAria II, naive CD8 T cells were FACS-sorted as CD8+CD4-CCR7+CD45RA+ and collected into RLT Plus buffer. To test detection sensitivity, Jurkat RNA equal to over nine TCR copies was added to samples of roughly 19,000-1,100,000 naive CD8 T cells. CD8 T cells were enriched using RosetteSep CD8+ T Cell Enrichment Cocktail and Ficoll-Paque, and the enriched cells then underwent ACK red cell lysis. Taken from the germline V gene, the CDR1 and CDR2 loops are SNHLY and FYNNEI. Including cysteine and phenylalanine, the CDR3 has 15 amino acids. Only CDR3 DNA remains: 45 bases, in frame from the first base. Relative to germline, V is missing 8 bases and J is missing 10 bases, with 15 bases of the junction outside any gene match. Turning to this clonotype: There is no known antigen for this receptor. One base away there is no much larger clone; base qualities are not given.

Summary of the overall study and its limitations: Identical TCR molecules sharing a barcode could cause highly expanded clone sizes to be underestimated. The naive libraries included spiked-in Jurkat TCR RNA (approximately ten copies' worth), and this RNA is not part of the donor repertoire. Modeling gave about three recovered TCR RNA copies per cell versus 8 to 10 by digital PCR, implying 25% to 30% capture efficiency. When barcode sub-clustering was omitted, TCR diversity was inflated by chimeric consensus sequences, with chimeras reaching as high as 47%. In CMV-specific effector cells, clones with more than 20 RNA copies accounted for over 99% of molecules, whereas in naive cells such clones accounted for under 1%. Spiked-in Jurkat TCR RNA equal to a single cell's worth was reported to be detectable even within 1,200,000 naive CD8 T cells.

The library came from PCR. Sequenced using an Illumina HiSeq 4000. Bulk TCR libraries were generated as previously described, with the TCR primers listed in Table S5 used. Total RNA was purified with the Qiagen AllPrep DNA/RNA kit. Before any analysis, reads coming from multiple sequencing runs of the same library were combined into one pool. The authors processed their data as follows. Reads were retained only if the reads had an exact TCR constant sequence, and the retained reads were trimmed to 150 nt and grouped according to their 12-nt molecular barcodes. Reads within each barcode group were sub-clustered using a 15% Levenshtein threshold, and quality-weighted consensus sequences were constructed for each RNA molecule. Non-functional sequences were excluded, and lower-count sequences lying one edit away from another sequence were also excluded. Barcode sub-clusters with fewer than 20% of the maximum read count were removed, based on fitting two negative binomial distributions. Through fastp at Q25 and MiXCR, TCRdb rebuilt clones from the public reads, retaining in-frame beta chains. A single entry per CDR3 protein holds the most common genes and DNA from its merged rows. Clone size and V and J calls follow TCRdb, not the original study. The sample table records about 640,000 distinct CDR3 sequences; 15% to 20% of these occur just once. 0.85% of the sample rests with the top ten.

The sequence is built from TRBV2 and TRBJ1-1, with 11 bases aligning to TRBD1. The receptor comes from a human donor in good health. Some libraries in this study had Jurkat cell RNA spiked in. Material for sequencing was naive CD8+ T cells from blood, with Jurkat cell RNA spiked in. The cell subset or site label for this specimen denotes: FACS-sorted CD8+CD4-CCR7+CD45RA+ naive T cells. The sequence in DNA is TGTGCCAGCGGATCCGGGACAGGGGGTTTGGTTGGAGCTTTCTTT. Its protein is CASGSGTGGLVGAFF.